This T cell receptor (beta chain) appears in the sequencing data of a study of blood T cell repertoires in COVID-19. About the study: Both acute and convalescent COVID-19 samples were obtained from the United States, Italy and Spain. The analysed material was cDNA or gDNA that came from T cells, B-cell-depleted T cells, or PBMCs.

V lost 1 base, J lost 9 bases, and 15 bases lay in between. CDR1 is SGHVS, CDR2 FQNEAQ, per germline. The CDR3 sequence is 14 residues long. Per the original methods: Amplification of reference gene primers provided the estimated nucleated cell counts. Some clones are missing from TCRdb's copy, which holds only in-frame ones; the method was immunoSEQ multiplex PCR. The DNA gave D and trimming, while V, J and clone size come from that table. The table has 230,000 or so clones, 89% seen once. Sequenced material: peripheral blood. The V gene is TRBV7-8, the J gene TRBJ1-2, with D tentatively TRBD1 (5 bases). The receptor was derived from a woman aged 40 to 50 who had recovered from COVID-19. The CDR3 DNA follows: TGTGCCAGCAGCTTAGACGGCCTCAGGGATAGCTACACCTTC. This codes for CASSLDGLRDSYTF.